This T cell receptor beta chain comes out of a study of T cells in Graves' hyperthyroidism and ophthalmopathy. In the case of this clonotype: As yet, its antigen is unknown.

Findings of the study overall: It was a median around 6 months before onset that the model predicted ophthalmopathy.

No progression to ophthalmopathy during 18 months of follow-up defined stable disease. RNA transcripts served as the template for amplifying TCR beta CDR3 regions. Carried out on the TCR CDR3, a first-round RT-PCR used the HTBI primer set. TCRdb reanalysed the multiplex PCR reads using MiXCR and keeps one entry per CDR3 protein. Of roughly 740,000 distinct CDR3 sequences listed, less than 20% are singletons. The CDR3 runs 14 residues. Germline V CDR1 and CDR2: PRHDT, FYEKMQ (reference sequence). The V end was cut by 4 bases, the J end by 7 bases, with 17 bases between. This sequence was found in a young man with Graves' hyperthyroidism. Sequencing used blood. The rearrangement uses TRBV13 and TRBJ2-7; a possible D gene is TRBD2 (5 bases). The CDR3 DNA reads as TGTGCCAGCAGCTATATCGACCGGGGAAAGGAGCAGTACTTC. It specifies CASSYIDRGKEQYF.